These 24 T cell receptor beta chains were all obtained from the same sample, sequenced in a study of shared clonotypes between healthy human individuals. Libraries were prepared by immunoSEQ multiplex PCR; TCRdb keeps only in-frame clonotypes and omits some of them. The sample includes 2 million to 2.5 million clones, about 92% of them seen just once. The sequenced sample was naive CD4+ T cells from PBMCs. Subset noted: CD45RA+ positively selected. These receptors came from a man aged 18 to 30 in good health. Some clones in this sample may be carry-over from other donors' samples.

The chain has TRBV7-2 and TRBJ2-3; 8 bases agree with TRBD2. The CDR3 is made up of 15 amino acids. J lost 3 bases, V lost 4 bases, and 6 bases had no gene match. CDR1 is SGHTA, CDR2 FQGNSA, per germline. CDR3 sequence (DNA): TGTGCCAGCAGCTCGAGGAGCGGGGGAACAGATACGCAGTATTTT. It specifies CASSSRSGGTDTQYF. Looking up the rest from reference TRBV7-2 and TRBJ2-3 gives the full variable domain: GAGVSQSPSNKVTEKGKDVELRCDPISGHTALYWYRQSLGQGLEFLIYFQGNSAPDKSGLPSDRFSAERTGGSVSTLTIQRTQQEDSAVYLCASSSRSGGTDTQYFGPGTRLTVL.

The chain recombines TRBV28 with TRBJ2-7, with D unclear. Germline lookup yields CDR1 MDHEN and CDR2 SYDVKM. The CDR3 is 13 residues long. Trimming shortened V by 6 bases and J by 0 bases, and 9 bases separated the two germline ends. The CDR3 sequence: CASSPYFSYEQYF. CDR3 nucleotides: TGTGCCAGCAGCCCCTACTTCTCCTACGAGCAGTACTTC.

In its sample, this clone was seen once. The V gene is TRBV7-6, the J gene TRBJ2-7; D is uncertain. Germline assignment: CDR1 SGHVS and CDR2 FNYEAQ. CDR3 length: 16 amino acids. Trimming shortened V by 1 base and J by 2 bases, and 15 bases separated the two germline ends. The CDR3 nucleotides read TGTGCCAGCAGCTTAGGGAATCCAGGACCCACCTACGAGCAGTACTTC. Residues: CASSLGNPGPTYEQYF.

The rearrangement links TRBV28 to TRBJ1-2, with TRBD1 matching 8 bases. J lost 2 bases, V lost 5 bases, and 10 bases had no gene match. From germline, CDR1 is MDHEN and CDR2 SYDVKM. The CDR3 covers 16 residues. The DNA for the CDR3 is TGTGCCAGCAGTCCCTCCCTCCGGGACAGGAACTATGGCTACACCTTC. Its protein is CASSPSLRDRNYGYTF.

The chain uses TRBV1 and TRBJ1-1; the tabulated D call, TRBD1, remains unverified against the DNA. TRBV1 is a recognized pseudogene. The CDR3 runs 15 residues. CDR3 bases: TGCACCAGCAGCCAAGAACAGGGGCCGGACACTGAAGCTTTCTTT. This codes for CTSSQEQGPDTEAFF.

This chain links TRBV5-5 with TRBJ1-2; 9 bases agree with TRBD1. The ends lost 4 bases at V and 4 bases at J; junction bases unmatched: 8. CDR1 is SGHKS, CDR2 YYEKEE, per germline (reference sequence). The CDR3 extends over 15 amino acids. In DNA form, the CDR3 reads TGTGCCAGCAGCGGCGGTACAGGGGGCCGCTATGGCTACACCTTC. Protein product: CASSGGTGGRYGYTF.

The chain carries TRBV15 and TRBJ2-1; 15 bases agree with TRBD2. Looked up from germline, CDR1 is LNHNV and CDR2 is YYDKDF (reference sequence). The CDR3 length is 16 residues. J was trimmed by 9 bases and V by 3 bases; bases with no gene match: 6. CDR3 coding DNA: TGTGCCACCAGCAGCCGAAGGACTAGCGGGAGGGGTGAGCAGTTCTTC. It codes for CATSSRRTSGRGEQFF.

The rearrangement links TRBV18 to TRBJ1-1; 10 positions match TRBD1. The J segment lost 1 base and the V segment lost 2 bases, leaving 10 bases of the junction unmatched. The CDR3 runs to 18 residues. Germline V gene lookup returns CDR1 KGHSH and CDR2 LQKENI. CDR3 loop: CASSPSDRQGAWNTEAFF. The CDR3 DNA sequence: TGTGCCAGCTCACCATCTGATCGACAGGGGGCTTGGAACACTGAAGCTTTCTTT.

This clone was observed a single time. The chain carries TRBV5-8 and TRBJ1-1; D might be TRBD1 (5 bases). This CDR3 is built from 15 residues. Germline lookup yields CDR1 SGHTS and CDR2 YDEGEE. The V and J ends lost 4 bases and 4 bases respectively, with 17 bases between them. The CDR3 loop reads CASSPGTISSTEAFF. In DNA, the CDR3 is TGTGCCAGCAGCCCGGGGACCATTTCGAGCACTGAAGCTTTCTTT. The full variable domain, completed using reference TRBV5-8 and TRBJ1-1, is EAGVTQSPTHLIKTRGQQATLRCSPISGHTSVYWYQQALGLGLQFLLWYDEGEERNRGNFPPRFSGRQFPNYSSELNVNALELEDSALYLCASSPGTISSTEAFFGQGTRLTVV.

In this sample, this clone turned up once. CDR3: CASSPVWGELSYNEQFF. The CDR3 DNA sequence: TGTGCCAGCTCCCCAGTATGGGGCGAACTCTCCTACAATGAGCAGTTCTTC. The chain couples TRBV18 to TRBJ2-1; perhaps TRBD1 as D (5 bases). The germline CDR1 and CDR2 sequences are KGHSH and LQKENI. This CDR3 contains 17 residues. With 6 bases removed from V and 0 bases from J, the gap between germline ends came to 18 bases. The whole variable domain, remainder taken from reference TRBV18 and TRBJ2-1, is NAGVMQNPRHLVRRRGQEARLRCSPMKGHSHVYWYRQLPEEGLKFMVYLQKENIIDESGMPKERFSAEFPKEGPSILRIQQVVRGDSAAYFCASSPVWGELSYNEQFFGPGTRLTVL.

This clone was observed once. The CDR3, as DNA: TGTGCCAGCAGCCGGGGACCAGAATACGAGCAGTACTTC. This codes for CASSRGPEYEQYF. The chain carries TRBV7-9 and TRBJ2-7, with D tentatively TRBD1 or TRBD2 (5 bases each). This CDR3 comprises 13 residues. With 5 bases removed from V and 4 bases from J, the gap between germline ends came to 12 bases. Germline V gene data show CDR1 as SEHNR and CDR2 as FQNEAQ (reference sequence).

The rearrangement links TRBV30 to TRBJ1-1; no definite D call. V was shortened by 5 bases and J by 3 bases, with 13 bases between the two germline ends. The V gene's germline CDR1 is GTSNPN and CDR2 SVGIG (reference sequence). The CDR3 has 13 amino acids. DNA for the CDR3: TGTGCCTGGTGCCATGACGGCTACACTGAAGCTTTCTTT. Amino acid sequence: CAWCHDGYTEAFF.

The chain joins TRBV29-1 to TRBJ2-1; the D gene is possibly TRBD2 (5 bases). This CDR3 contains 12 residues. The germline gives CDR1 SQVTM, CDR2 ANQGSEA. Trimming took 4 bases from V and 6 from J, leaving 10 bases between them. CDR3 in amino acids: CSVGGRSNEQFF. For the CDR3, the DNA is TGCAGCGTTGGTGGGAGAAGCAATGAGCAGTTCTTC.

The chain couples TRBV28 to TRBJ1-6, with D uncertain. The V end was cut by 7 bases, the J end by 7 bases, with 8 bases between. This CDR3 is 12 amino acids long. From germline, CDR1 is MDHEN and CDR2 SYDVKM. In nucleotides, the CDR3 is TGTGCCAGCACGTTGGGAAATTCACCCCTCCACTTT. Translated, it gives CASTLGNSPLHF.

The chain has TRBV7-9 and TRBJ2-3; TRBD2 aligns across 12 bases. V trimming: 4 bases; J trimming: 0 bases; junction bases outside the gene matches: 11. There are 19 residues in the CDR3. Germline V gene sequence: CDR1 SEHNR, CDR2 FQNEAQ (reference sequence). CDR3 protein: CASSSLPGLAGTSTDTQYF. The CDR3, as DNA: TGTGCCAGCAGCTCACTCCCGGGACTAGCGGGTACTAGCACAGATACGCAGTATTTT.

This clone showed up just once. The chain carries TRBV2 and TRBJ1-1; 12 bases match TRBD1. The CDR3 loop spans 15 amino acids. J was trimmed by 6 bases and V by 5 bases; bases with no gene match: 7. From germline, CDR1 is SNHLY and CDR2 FYNNEI. Written as DNA, the CDR3 is TGTGCCAGCAGTAGGAAGGGACAGGGGGCCTCTGAAGCTTTCTTT. Protein: CASSRKGQGASEAFF.

The rearrangement links TRBV11-3 to TRBJ2-2, with D hard to call. Per the germline V gene, CDR1 is SGHNT and CDR2 is YENEEA. CDR3 size: 14 residues. V lost 0 bases and J 4 bases, leaving 6 bases between the germline ends. The CDR3 here is CASSLDSFTGELFF. In DNA, the CDR3 is TGTGCCAGCAGCTTAGACTCTTTCACCGGGGAGCTGTTTTTT.

The chain uses TRBV28 and TRBJ1-5; D not certain. CDR1 MDHEN and CDR2 SYDVKM come from the germline V gene. The germline V and J ends were trimmed by 2 bases and 4 bases, with 15 bases remaining between them. The CDR3 runs to 16 residues. The CDR3 reads CASSLRRGRTNQPQHF. CDR3 DNA: TGTGCCAGCAGTTTAAGGAGAGGGCGGACGAATCAGCCCCAGCATTTT.

The chain carries TRBV6-5 and TRBJ1-2; D is unresolved. Germline-derived CDR1 and CDR2 are MNHEY and SVGAGI. There are 14 residues in the CDR3. Trimming removed 6 bases from V and 6 bases from J, with 17 bases in between. The CDR3 sequence: CASRPRPQADGYTF. In nucleotides, the CDR3 is TGTGCCAGCAGACCCCGACCCCAGGCGGATGGCTACACCTTC.

The chain employs TRBV7-2 and TRBJ1-2; maybe TRBD1 (6 bases). Germline CDR1 and CDR2: SGHTA and FQGNSA. With 8 bases removed from V and 4 bases from J, the gap between germline ends came to 17 bases. The CDR3 spans 14 residues. The CDR3 sequence: CASSNGGASYGYTF. The CDR3 bases are TGTGCCAGCTCCAACGGGGGCGCATCCTATGGCTACACCTTC.

The chain recombines TRBV27 with TRBJ1-1; maybe TRBD1 (5 bases). V lost 6 bases and J lost 1, with 9 bases in between. Germline CDR1 and CDR2: MNHEY and SMNVEV (reference sequence). This CDR3 contains 13 residues. The CDR3, as DNA: TGTGCCAGCAGGGGGCGATGGAACACTGAAGCTTTCTTT. This encodes CASRGRWNTEAFF.

The gene calls are TRBV7-2 and TRBJ2-3; D ambiguous. CDR1 and CDR2 (germline): SGHTA, FQGNSA. With 3 bases removed from V and 6 bases from J, the gap between germline ends came to 13 bases. The CDR3 is 14 amino acids. This CDR3 is CASSFSRARDTQYF. CDR3 DNA: TGTGCCAGCAGCTTTTCCCGGGCGCGGGATACGCAGTATTTT. The full variable domain, in which reference TRBV7-2 and TRBJ2-3 provide the parts outside the CDR3, is GAGVSQSPSNKVTEKGKDVELRCDPISGHTALYWYRQSLGQGLEFLIYFQGNSAPDKSGLPSDRFSAERTGGSVSTLTIQRTQQEDSAVYLCASSFSRARDTQYFGPGTRLTVL.

Turning to this clone: The identical CDR3 is also encoded by other nucleotide sequences in the sample. The gene calls are TRBV7-9 and TRBJ1-1; D is perhaps TRBD1 (6 bases). The germline CDR1 and CDR2 sequences are SEHNR and FQNEAQ (reference sequence). V was clipped by 4 bases and J by 1 base, with 10 bases between them. The CDR3 is made up of 14 amino acids. CDR3 bases: TGTGCCAGCAGCTCGCCGGACAGGAACACTGAAGCTTTCTTT. Its protein product is CASSSPDRNTEAFF.

The chain couples TRBV28 to TRBJ1-5; tentatively, D is TRBD1 (5 bases). Germline lookup yields CDR1 MDHEN and CDR2 SYDVKM. The V gene lost 8 bases and the J gene lost 6 bases, with 14 bases spanning the gap. This CDR3 comprises 13 residues. The CDR3 region is CASGLGGGQPQHF. Here the CDR3 DNA reads TGTGCCAGCGGACTCGGGGGAGGTCAGCCCCAGCATTTT.